These 29 T cell receptor beta chains came from one sample sequenced in a study of regulatory T cells in long-lasting Graves disease. Time point defined: newly diagnosed GD, antithyroid drugs for less than 3 months. PBMC RNA was the source of the TCR library. With iRepertoire HTBI primers and Arm-PCR of CDR3 regions, TCR beta libraries were built. TCRdb re-analysed the multiplex PCR reads in MiXCR, keeping a single row per CDR3 protein. The data hold approximately 230,000 distinct CDR3 sequences, with 15% to 20% observed a single time. The source material was peripheral blood mononuclear cells (PBMCs), sampled at new diagnosis, from a patient treated with antithyroid drugs. Receptors were obtained from a female donor with Graves disease.

A remark on this clonotype: It may be a read error: a sequence one base away is much more abundant. The V call is TRBV20-1, the J call TRBJ2-7; 14 positions match TRBD2. The junction had 14 bases not matched to a gene; V was cut back by 3 bases and J by 7 bases. Germline values: CDR1 DFQATT, CDR2 SNEGSKA (reference sequence). The CDR3 consists of 17 residues. The CDR3 loop is CSASAPGLAGAGNEQYF. The CDR3 coding sequence is TGCAGTGCTAGTGCACCGGGACTAGCGGGAGCTGGGAATGAGCAGTACTTC.

This clonotype was counted many times. The chain couples TRBV2 to TRBJ1-5, with D unresolved. The germline V gene has CDR1 SNHLY and CDR2 FYNNEI. V was trimmed by 6 bases and J by 0 bases, leaving 6 bases between them. The CDR3 sequence is 13 residues long. The DNA of the CDR3 is TGTGCCAGCAGCCGGGATAGCAATCAGCCCCAGCATTTT. Its translation is CASSRDSNQPQHF.

This clonotype occurred many times. The genes are TRBV7-2 and TRBJ2-1; TRBD2 is a possible D gene (6 bases). The CDR3 is 15 residues long. The V gene lost 5 bases and the J gene lost 10 bases, with 21 bases spanning the gap. Germline V lookup: CDR1 SGHTA, CDR2 FQGNSA. The CDR3 region has the DNA TGTGCCAGCAGCAGGGACTCCCGACGCTACGGAGAGCAGTTCTTC. Its protein is CASSRDSRRYGEQFF.

This clonotype was seen many times. V is TRBV5-5 and J is TRBJ2-1; the D gene could be TRBD1 or TRBD2 (7 bases each). CDR3 length: 17 amino acids. Trimming took off 0 bases at V and 5 bases at J, with 18 bases between the two ends. CDR1 and CDR2 from the germline V gene are SGHKS and YYEKEE (reference sequence). The CDR3 nucleotides are TGTGCCAGCAGCTTGGCGGGGAGGGGGCTTCAGGACAATGAGCAGTTCTTC. Amino acids: CASSLAGRGLQDNEQFF.

This clonotype was observed at least ten times. The V gene is TRBV19, the J gene TRBJ2-5, with 7 bases fitting TRBD2. The J call is in doubt because the DNA end fits TRBJ2-1 better. The CDR3 extends over 13 amino acids. The germline CDR1 and CDR2 sequences are LNHDA and SQIVND (reference sequence). The CDR3 region has the DNA TGTGCCAGTAGTAGCGGGGGAAACAATGAGCAGTTCTTC. Translation gives CASSSGGNNEQFF.

This clonotype was seen repeatedly, ten times or more. The chain links TRBV20-1 to TRBJ1-1; 9 bases are a match to TRBD1. The J segment lost 0 bases and the V segment lost 1 base, leaving 6 bases of the junction unmatched. This CDR3 is built from 16 residues. Germline CDR1 reads DFQATT; CDR2 reads SNEGSKA (reference sequence). The CDR3 bases are TGCAGTGCTAGAGCAGGGACAGGGTCCATGAACACTGAAGCTTTCTTT. Translating gives CSARAGTGSMNTEAFF.

Many counts were recorded for this clonotype. The V and J genes are TRBV3-1 and TRBJ2-2, with D unclear. Germline CDR1 and CDR2: LGHDT and YNNKEL (reference sequence). The CDR3 totals 15 residues. Trimming shortened V by 5 bases and J by 4 bases, and 14 bases separated the two germline ends. This chain's CDR3 is CASSYPGRGTGELFF. CDR3 bases: TGTGCCAGCAGCTACCCCGGACGCGGCACCGGGGAGCTGTTTTTT. Looking up the rest from reference TRBV3-1 and TRBJ2-2 gives the full variable domain: DTAVSQTPKYLVTQMGNDKSIKCEQNLGHDTMYWYKQDSKKFLKIMFSYNNKELIINETVPNRFSPKSPDKAHLNLHINSLELGDSAVYFCASSYPGRGTGELFFGEGSRLTVL.

This clonotype came up many times. The V gene is TRBV11-1, the J gene TRBJ2-6; D gene ambiguous. V lost 2 bases and J 0 bases, leaving 5 bases between the germline ends. CDR3 length: 15 residues. Germline-derived CDR1 and CDR2 are SGHAT and FQDESV (reference sequence). CDR3 sequence reads: CASSLSPSGANVLTF. CDR3 coding DNA: TGTGCCAGCAGCTTAAGTCCCTCTGGGGCCAACGTCCTGACTTTC. The full variable domain, in which reference TRBV11-1 and TRBJ2-6 provide the parts outside the CDR3, is EAEVAQSPRYKITEKSQAVAFWCDPISGHATLYWYRQILGQGPELLVQFQDESVVDDSQLPKDRFSAERLKGVDSTLKIQPAELGDSAMYLCASSLSPSGANVLTFGAGSRLTVL.

The V call is TRBV2, the J call TRBJ1-5; D call uncertain. The CDR3 contains 13 residues. Between the trimmed V and J ends, which lost 7 bases and 0 bases, there was a span of 7 bases. Germline V CDR1 and CDR2: SNHLY, FYNNEI. Here the CDR3 reads CASTQYSNQPQHF. As DNA, the CDR3 is TGTGCCAGCACACAGTATAGCAATCAGCCCCAGCATTTT.

This clonotype was recorded at least ten times. The chain couples TRBV6-5 to TRBJ2-7; 7 positions agree with TRBD2. CDR1 and CDR2 from the germline V gene are MNHEY and SVGAGI. V trimming: 2 bases; J trimming: 2 bases; junction bases outside the gene matches: 6. This CDR3 has 15 residues. This CDR3 reads CASSYSGIQPYEQYF. The CDR3 region has the DNA TGTGCCAGCAGTTACAGCGGGATTCAACCCTACGAGCAGTACTTC.

The table lists this clonotype with many counts. V usage is TRBV28 and J usage is TRBJ2-1, with D tentatively TRBD1 (9 bases). The germline V and J ends were trimmed by 6 bases and 7 bases, with 19 bases remaining between them. Germline CDR1 and CDR2: MDHEN and SYDVKM. The CDR3 spans 15 residues. The CDR3 loop reads CASRRGGTGPNEQFF. The CDR3 bases are TGTGCCAGCAGGCGCGGGGGGACAGGGCCGAATGAGCAGTTCTTC.

CDR3 coding DNA: TGTGCCACCCAGTCCAGCGGGAGGGAGAATGAGCAGTTCTTC. The encoded protein is CATQSSGRENEQFF. The rearrangement uses TRBV7-9 and TRBJ2-1, with 10 bases identical to TRBD2. This CDR3 region has 14 residues. Germline V gives CDR1 SEHNR, CDR2 FQNEAQ (reference sequence). J was trimmed by 7 bases and V by 10 bases; bases with no gene match: 10.

In its sample, this clonotype was seen many times. The chain combines TRBV24-1 with TRBJ2-3; D possibly matches TRBD1 or TRBD2 (6 bases each). CDR1 and CDR2 from the germline V gene are KGHDR and SFDVKD. This CDR3 contains 14 residues. V shed 7 bases and J shed 6 bases, with 16 bases lying between them. CDR3 amino acids: CATSGTRRGDTQYF. The CDR3 bases are TGTGCCACCAGCGGGACGAGGAGGGGGGATACGCAGTATTTT.

This clonotype has a count of ten or more. This chain uses TRBV12-3 or TRBV12-4 with TRBJ2-5, with D unresolved. The CDR3 sequence is 13 residues long. V was trimmed by 3 bases and J by 3 bases, leaving 8 bases between them. The CDR3 spells CASSFSVKETQYF. In DNA, the CDR3 is TGTGCCAGCAGTTTCTCTGTTAAAGAGACCCAGTACTTC.

This clonotype has at least ten counts. The chain carries TRBV20-1 and TRBJ1-2; D ambiguous. Trimming removed 1 base from V and 7 bases from J, with 13 bases in between. The germline V gene has CDR1 DFQATT and CDR2 SNEGSKA (reference sequence). The CDR3 runs to 13 residues. DNA for the CDR3: TGCAGTGCTAGAGCCCCCATCAGCGGTGGCTACACCTTC. This codes for CSARAPISGGYTF.

This clonotype was observed a few times. This clone may be a read error of a much larger clone one base away. The CDR3 does not end in the conserved phenylalanine or tryptophan, so this is likely a read error. The chain couples TRBV12-3 or TRBV12-4 to TRBJ1-1; no definite D call. V dropped 6 bases and J dropped 4 bases, with 12 bases sitting between them. This CDR3 comprises 13 residues. The CDR3 reads CASRNPVGTEAFS. CDR3 sequence (DNA): TGTGCCAGCAGAAATCCCGTGGGCACTGAAGCTTTCTCT.

This clonotype was seen many times. The chain employs TRBV2 and TRBJ1-1; 7 bases match TRBD1. This CDR3 has 11 residues. Looked up from germline, CDR1 is SNHLY and CDR2 is FYNNEI. V shed 8 bases, J shed 11 bases, and the junction held 8 bases outside the gene matches. CDR3 bases: TGTGCCAGCGTCGACAGGGAAGACGCTTTCTTT. This codes for CASVDREDAFF. The full variable domain, in which reference TRBV2 and TRBJ1-1 provide the parts outside the CDR3, is EPEVTQTPSHQVTQMGQEVILRCVPISNHLYFYWYRQILGQKVEFLVSFYNNEISEKSEIFDDQFSVERPDGSNFTLKIRSTKLEDSAMYFCASVDREDAFFGQGTRLTVV.

This clonotype has a count of ten or more. This chain links TRBV7-2 with TRBJ2-5; 12 bases match TRBD2. Germline V gene lookup returns CDR1 SGHTA and CDR2 FQGNSA. CDR3 length: 16 amino acids. V shed 7 bases and J 6 bases; nucleotides not matched to a gene: 12. The CDR3 sequence is CASTQLAGGPMKTQYF. CDR3 bases: TGTGCCAGCACACAGCTAGCGGGAGGGCCTATGAAGACCCAGTACTTC.

A note on this clonotype: One end of the junction is discordant with germline, which a read error may explain. The chain links TRBV2 to TRBJ2-1; D assignment may be TRBD1 or TRBD2 (5 bases each). This CDR3 has 11 amino acids. CDR1 SNHLY and CDR2 FYNNEI come from the germline V gene. The CDR3: CTSLGEGWQFF. The CDR3 bases are TGTACCAGCCTCGGCGAGGGGTGGCAGTTCTTC.

This clonotype was observed at least ten times. This chain joins TRBV19 and TRBJ2-4; D gene unclear. Germline lookup yields CDR1 LNHDA and CDR2 SQIVND (reference sequence). The CDR3 is 13 amino acids. Trimming took 1 base from V and 3 from J, leaving 4 bases between them. The CDR3, as DNA: TGTGCCAGTAGTATAGCGATCAAAAACATTCAGTACTTC. Translated: CASSIAIKNIQYF.

This clonotype was counted at least ten times. The chain links TRBV11-3 to TRBJ1-1, with D possibly matching TRBD1 (5 bases). V lost 3 bases and J 4 bases, leaving 9 bases between the germline ends. The CDR3 has 13 amino acids. Germline V CDR1 and CDR2: SGHNT, YENEEA. CDR3 sequence reads: CASSFRGSTEAFF. The DNA for the CDR3 is TGTGCCAGCAGCTTTCGGGGGTCCACTGAAGCTTTCTTT.

In its sample, this clonotype was seen many times. J is TRBJ1-1 and V is TRBV25-1, with D possibly TRBD1 on 5 matching bases. The CDR3 runs 12 residues. Germline V gene lookup returns CDR1 MGHDK and CDR2 SYGVNS. Deletions cut 4 bases from V and 4 bases from J, with 7 bases between. The CDR3 protein is CASSGGGTEAFF. The DNA of the CDR3 is TGTGCCAGCAGTGGCGGGGGCACTGAAGCTTTCTTT. Based on the CDR3 plus reference TRBV25-1 and TRBJ1-1, the full variable domain is EADIYQTPRYLVIGTGKKITLECSQTMGHDKMYWYQQDPGMELHLIHYSYGVNSTEKGDLSSESTVSRIRTEHFPLTLESARPSHTSQYLCASSGGGTEAFFGQGTRLTVV.

A remark on this clonotype: This clone may be a read error of a much larger clone one base away. The chain couples TRBV11-3 to TRBJ2-1; perhaps TRBD2 as D (5 bases). CDR3 length: 15 residues. The V gene lost 1 base and the J gene lost 9 bases, with 16 bases spanning the gap. Germline-derived CDR1 and CDR2 are SGHNT and YENEEA. The CDR3 DNA is TGTGCCAGCAGCTTAGTCGGGGTACAATTTGGTGAGCAGTTCTTC. This translates into CASSLVGVQFGEQFF. Looking up the rest from reference TRBV11-3 and TRBJ2-1 gives the full variable domain: EAGVVQSPRYKIIEKKQPVAFWCNPISGHNTLYWYLQNLGQGPELLIRYENEEAVDDSQLPKDRFSAERLKGVDSTLKIQPAELGDSAVYLCASSLVGVQFGEQFFGPGTRLTVL.

This clonotype appeared a few times. The genes are TRBV6-2 or TRBV6-3 and TRBJ1-2; D is unresolved. V was shortened by 8 bases and J by 2 bases, with 9 bases between the two germline ends. CDR1 MNHEY and CDR2 SVGEGT come from the germline V gene. The CDR3 is 12 residues long. The CDR3 is CASCRVNYGYTF. CDR3 in DNA: TGTGCCAGCTGTAGGGTGAACTATGGCTACACCTTC.

Details on this clonotype: This likely came from a read error, as a far larger clone is one base away. This rearrangement joins TRBV11-1 to TRBJ2-2; D unclear. Trimming cost V 0 bases and J 3 bases, with 2 bases left between them. CDR3 size: 13 residues. CDR1 is SGHAT, CDR2 FQDESV, per germline (reference sequence). CDR3 sequence (DNA): TGTGCCAGCAGCTTAGCAGACACCGGGGAGCTGTTTTTT. Amino acids: CASSLADTGELFF.

The V call is TRBV27, the J call TRBJ1-2; D ambiguous. The germline V and J ends were trimmed by 3 bases and 0 bases, with 17 bases remaining between them. The CDR3 runs to 17 residues. The germline CDR1 and CDR2 sequences are MNHEY and SMNVEV (reference sequence). In DNA form, the CDR3 reads TGTGCCAGCAGTTTTGGGCCTCCCGGACGAGCTAACTATGGCTACACCTTC. The encoded protein is CASSFGPPGRANYGYTF.

This clonotype has at least ten counts. The rearrangement links TRBV6-5 to TRBJ1-5; D uncertain. V was pared by 4 bases and J by 0 bases, with 13 bases between. Per germline, CDR1 MNHEY and CDR2 SVGAGI. This CDR3 contains 16 residues. This CDR3 is CASSSNRLYSNQPQHF. The DNA for the CDR3 is TGTGCCAGCAGTTCGAACAGACTCTATAGCAATCAGCCCCAGCATTTT.

This clonotype showed up just a few times. The chain has TRBV4-2 and TRBJ2-5; 8 nucleotides line up with TRBD2. Germline CDR1 LGHNA, CDR2 YNFKEQ. The trim removed 1 base at V and 4 bases at J, leaving 14 bases unmatched. The CDR3 sequence is 18 residues long. The CDR3 spells CASSQGQGPAGDGETQYF. CDR3 DNA: TGTGCCAGCAGCCAAGGGCAAGGTCCAGCGGGAGATGGAGAGACCCAGTACTTC.

This clonotype was counted at least ten times. This chain uses TRBV3-1 with TRBJ2-7; D is ambiguous. In germline, CDR1 is LGHDT, CDR2 YNNKEL (reference sequence). Trimming stripped 4 bases from V and 6 bases from J, with 13 bases between. The CDR3 loop spans 13 amino acids. The CDR3 loop is CASSLPTPSEQYF. DNA for the CDR3: TGTGCCAGCAGCCTTCCAACCCCCTCCGAGCAGTACTTC.